The 20 T cell receptor beta chains below were found in one sample sequenced in a study of cytomegalovirus exposure and HLA in healthy donors. Primers for the PCR totalled 60 Vbeta and 13 Jbeta. Data came from immunoSEQ multiplex PCR; TCRdb stores just in-frame clones and leaves some out. The data contain more than 95,000 clones, approximately 72% of them singletons. Input material: PBMCs. These receptors were obtained from a female donor in good health and CMV-seropositive.

The chain is built from TRBV7-9 and TRBJ2-2; 7 bases map to TRBD2. Germline assignment: CDR1 SEHNR and CDR2 FQNEAQ (reference sequence). The CDR3 is 15 amino acids. V lost 1 base to trimming and J lost 3 bases; unmatched junction nucleotides: 2. The DNA of the CDR3 is TGTGCCAGCAGCTTAGTAGCGGGCTACACCGGGGAGCTGTTTTTT. It is translated as CASSLVAGYTGELFF.

The V gene is TRBV5-6, the J gene TRBJ2-7; D uncertain. Germline assignment: CDR1 SGHDT and CDR2 YYEEEE. CDR3 length equals 13 residues. Trimming stripped 0 bases from V and 2 bases from J, with 6 bases between. The CDR3 sequence: CASSLVAAYEQYF. The CDR3 DNA is TGTGCCAGCAGCTTGGTGGCGGCCTACGAGCAGTACTTC.

V is TRBV6-1 and J is TRBJ2-1; 7 bases are a match to TRBD1. The ends lost 4 bases at V and 7 bases at J; junction bases unmatched: 10. The CDR3 spans 15 residues. Germline-derived CDR1 and CDR2 are MNHNS and SASEGT. CDR3 DNA sequence: TGTGCCAGCAGTGCCCCCGAGCAGGGGGTGAATGAGCAGTTCTTC. Its translation is CASSAPEQGVNEQFF.

The chain has TRBV30 and TRBJ2-5, with D possibly TRBD2 on 5 matching bases. Germline loops: CDR1 GTSNPN, CDR2 SVGIG (reference sequence). The CDR3 has 16 amino acids. V was shortened by 0 bases and J by 1 base, with 15 bases between the two germline ends. For the CDR3, the DNA is TGTGCCTGGAGTGTTTCTAGCATGCTATTCCAAGAGACCCAGTACTTC. Translated, it gives CAWSVSSMLFQETQYF.

On this clone itself: The germline gene is not matched at one end of the junction; a read error may be the cause. V is TRBV7-7 and J is TRBJ2-5; 8 nucleotides agree with TRBD1. This CDR3 is 14 amino acids long. The germline gives CDR1 SSHAT, CDR2 FNYEAQ (reference sequence). This chain's CDR3 is CASSPGQAGGTQYF. The CDR3 DNA sequence: TGTGCTAGCAGCCCGGGACAGGCTGGGGGGACCCAGTACTTC.

V is TRBV5-1 and J is TRBJ2-3; 10 bases are a match to TRBD1. Germline CDR1 is SGHRS and CDR2 is YFSETQ. With 4 bases clipped from V and 4 bases from J, the junction kept 6 bases outside the gene matches. The CDR3 is 15 residues long. The chain's CDR3 is CASSPGTGAPDTQYF. The CDR3 DNA reads TGCGCCAGCAGCCCCGGGACAGGGGCGCCAGATACGCAGTATTTT.

The CDR3 here is CASSLESRYYGYTF. Written as DNA, the CDR3 is TGTGCCAGCAGCTTAGAGTCTAGGTACTATGGCTACACCTTC. The chain carries TRBV7-2 and TRBJ1-2; D gene uncertain. CDR3 length equals 14 residues. Trimming pared 1 base from V and 3 bases from J, leaving 9 bases between. The germline V gene encodes CDR1 SGHTA and CDR2 FQGNSA.

The chain uses TRBV4-3 and TRBJ2-7; tentatively, D is TRBD1 (6 bases). Trimming removed 3 bases at V and 1 base at J, with 10 bases between. Germline loops: CDR1 LGHNA, CDR2 YSLEER. The CDR3 totals 14 residues. The CDR3 sequence is CASSQSDSSYEQYF. The DNA for the CDR3 is TGCGCCAGCAGCCAGTCGGACAGTTCCTACGAGCAGTACTTC.

This rearrangement joins TRBV30 to TRBJ1-2; D is undetermined. CDR3 length equals 14 residues. With 2 bases removed from V and 8 bases from J, the gap between germline ends came to 18 bases. CDR1 and CDR2 from the germline V gene are GTSNPN and SVGIG (reference sequence). The CDR3 loop reads CAWSLVADSYGYTF. CDR3 sequence (DNA): TGTGCCTGGAGTCTTGTCGCGGATTCATACGGCTACACCTTC.

A note on this clone: A read error may account for a junction end that differs from germline. The J gene is TRBJ2-2, the V gene TRBV7-7; D perhaps matches TRBD1 (6 bases). Germline V gene sequence: CDR1 SSHAT, CDR2 FNYEAQ (reference sequence). CDR3 size: 16 residues. The DNA of the CDR3 is TGTGCTAGCAGCTCAGGACAACAGGGGAACACCGGGGAGCTGTTTTTT. Its protein product is CASSSGQQGNTGELFF.

This clone showed up just a few times. This chain joins TRBV11-2 and TRBJ2-1, with a weak D call TRBD1 (5 bases). V was trimmed by 0 bases and J by 8 bases, leaving 8 bases between them. Germline lookup yields CDR1 SGHAT and CDR2 FQNNGV. The CDR3 loop spans 13 amino acids. CDR3 loop: CASSLEPRDEQFF. DNA of the CDR3: TGTGCCAGCAGCTTAGAACCCAGGGATGAGCAGTTCTTC.

V gene TRBV2 combines with J gene TRBJ2-7, with 10 bases identical to TRBD1. With V trimmed by 6 bases and J by 4 bases, 9 bases remained unmatched. The CDR3 loop spans 15 amino acids. The V gene's germline CDR1 is SNHLY and CDR2 FYNNEI. CDR3 bases: TGTGCCAGCAGGGCTGGGGCGGGACAGGGGTACGAGCAGTACTTC. Translating gives CASRAGAGQGYEQYF.

The V and J genes are TRBV11-3 and TRBJ2-3; 7 nucleotides agree with TRBD1. The germline gives CDR1 SGHNT, CDR2 YENEEA. This CDR3 has 15 residues. V shed 4 bases and J 2 bases; nucleotides not matched to a gene: 6. The CDR3 is CASSSTGEPTDTQYF. The DNA of the CDR3 is TGTGCCAGCAGCTCCACAGGGGAACCCACAGATACGCAGTATTTT.

V is TRBV11-3 and J is TRBJ2-1; D may be TRBD1 (6 bases). The germline CDR1 and CDR2 sequences are SGHNT and YENEEA. The CDR3 has 16 amino acids. The V and J ends lost 1 base and 5 bases respectively, with 15 bases between them. CDR3 protein: CASSLGRGTGNNEQFF. The CDR3 region has the DNA TGTGCCAGCAGCTTAGGTCGGGGTACAGGGAACAATGAGCAGTTCTTC. Variable domain in full (rest from reference TRBV11-3 and TRBJ2-1): EAGVVQSPRYKIIEKKQPVAFWCNPISGHNTLYWYLQNLGQGPELLIRYENEEAVDDSQLPKDRFSAERLKGVDSTLKIQPAELGDSAVYLCASSLGRGTGNNEQFFGPGTRLTVL.

The CDR3 nucleotides read TGTGCCAGCAGTCTGGTACAGGGGCCCCTCCACTTT. It codes for CASSLVQGPLHF. This chain uses TRBV27 with TRBJ1-6, with 7 bases matching TRBD1. The CDR3 is 12 residues long. With V trimmed by 5 bases and J by 13 bases, 5 bases remained unmatched. Germline V gene sequence: CDR1 MNHEY, CDR2 SMNVEV (reference sequence).

This chain uses TRBV9 with TRBJ2-1; 8 nucleotides align to TRBD1. V gave up 4 bases and J gave up 9 bases; unmatched junction bases: 6. Germline assignment: CDR1 SGDLS and CDR2 YYNGEE. This CDR3 contains 13 residues. This CDR3 is CASSISTGGEQFF. The CDR3, as DNA: TGTGCCAGCAGCATATCTACAGGGGGTGAGCAGTTCTTC.

This rearrangement joins TRBV4-3 to TRBJ1-6; D unresolved. Germline V gene lookup returns CDR1 LGHNA and CDR2 YSLEER. CDR3 length: 13 residues. The germline V and J ends were trimmed by 4 bases and 10 bases, with 11 bases remaining between them. The CDR3 protein is CASSPGRRSPLHF. In DNA form, the CDR3 reads TGCGCCAGCAGCCCCGGACGGAGGTCACCCCTCCACTTT.

V gene TRBV5-4 combines with J gene TRBJ1-1; 7 bases line up with TRBD1. Germline values: CDR1 SGHNT, CDR2 YYREEE (reference sequence). This CDR3 contains 16 residues. V lost 3 bases, J lost 4 bases, and 12 bases stayed unmatched. The CDR3 loop reads CASSSRQGSVGTEAFF. CDR3 DNA: TGTGCCAGCAGCTCCCGACAGGGATCGGTAGGCACTGAAGCTTTCTTT.

Remarks on this clone: Other DNA sequences in this sample translate to the same CDR3. The rearrangement joins TRBV6-5 to TRBJ1-5, with 8 bases identical to TRBD1. V gave up 6 bases and J gave up 6 bases; unmatched junction bases: 4. The CDR3 is made up of 13 amino acids. CDR1 and CDR2 from the germline V gene are MNHEY and SVGAGI. CDR3 amino acids: CASRSGGGQPQHF. The DNA for the CDR3 is TGTGCCAGCAGGTCAGGGGGCGGTCAGCCCCAGCATTTT.

V gene TRBV7-2 combines with J gene TRBJ2-6; the D is unclear. This CDR3 is 18 amino acids long. CDR1 and CDR2 (germline): SGHTA, FQGNSA. V lost 1 base and J 0 bases, leaving 13 bases between the germline ends. The CDR3 DNA reads TGTGCCAGCAGCTTAGTTAAATTACACACCTCTGGGGCCAACGTCCTGACTTTC. Protein product: CASSLVKLHTSGANVLTF.